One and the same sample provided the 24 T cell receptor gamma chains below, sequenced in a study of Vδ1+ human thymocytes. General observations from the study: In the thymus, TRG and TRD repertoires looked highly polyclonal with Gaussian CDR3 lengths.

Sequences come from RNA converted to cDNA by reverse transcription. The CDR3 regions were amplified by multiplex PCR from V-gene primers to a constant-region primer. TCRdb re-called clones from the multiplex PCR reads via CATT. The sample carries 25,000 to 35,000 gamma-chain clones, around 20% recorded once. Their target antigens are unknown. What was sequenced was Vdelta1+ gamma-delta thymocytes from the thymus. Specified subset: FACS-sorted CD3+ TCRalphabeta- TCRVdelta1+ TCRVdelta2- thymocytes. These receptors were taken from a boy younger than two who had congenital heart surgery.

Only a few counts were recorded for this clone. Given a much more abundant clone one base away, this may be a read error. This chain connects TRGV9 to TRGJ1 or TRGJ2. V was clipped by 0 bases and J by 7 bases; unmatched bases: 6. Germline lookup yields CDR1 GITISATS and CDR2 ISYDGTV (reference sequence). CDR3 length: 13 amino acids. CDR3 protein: CALWEVREYKKLF. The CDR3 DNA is TGTGCCTTGTGGGAGGTGCGGGAATATAAGAAACTCTTT.

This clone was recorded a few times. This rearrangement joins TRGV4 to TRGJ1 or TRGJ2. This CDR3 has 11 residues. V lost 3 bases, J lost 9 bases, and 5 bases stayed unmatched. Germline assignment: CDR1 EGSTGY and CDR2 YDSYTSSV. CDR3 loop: CATWDCIKKLF. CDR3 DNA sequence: TGTGCCACCTGGGATTGTATTAAGAAACTCTTT.

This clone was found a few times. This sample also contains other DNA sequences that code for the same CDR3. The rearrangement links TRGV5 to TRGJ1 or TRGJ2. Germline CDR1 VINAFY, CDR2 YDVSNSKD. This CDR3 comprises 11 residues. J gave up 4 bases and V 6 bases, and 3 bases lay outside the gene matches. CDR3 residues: CATWRYYKKLF. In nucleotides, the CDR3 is TGTGCCACCTGGAGGTATTATAAGAAACTCTTT.

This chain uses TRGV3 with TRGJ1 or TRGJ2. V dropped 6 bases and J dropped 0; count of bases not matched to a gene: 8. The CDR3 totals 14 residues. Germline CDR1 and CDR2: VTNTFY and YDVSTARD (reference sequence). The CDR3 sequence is CATWSPLNYYKKLF. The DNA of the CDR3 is TGTGCCACCTGGTCTCCTCTGAATTATTATAAGAAACTCTTT.

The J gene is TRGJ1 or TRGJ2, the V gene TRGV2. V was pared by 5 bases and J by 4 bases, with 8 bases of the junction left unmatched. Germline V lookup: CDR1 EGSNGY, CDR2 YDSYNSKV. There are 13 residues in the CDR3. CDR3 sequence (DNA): TGTGCCACCTGGGGCAAGGGATATTATAAGAAACTCTTT. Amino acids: CATWGKGYYKKLF.

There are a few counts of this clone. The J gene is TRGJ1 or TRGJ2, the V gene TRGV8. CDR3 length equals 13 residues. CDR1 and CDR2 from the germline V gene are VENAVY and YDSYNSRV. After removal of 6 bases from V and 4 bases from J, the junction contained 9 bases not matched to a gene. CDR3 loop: CATWRRRYYKKLF. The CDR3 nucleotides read TGTGCCACCTGGAGACGTCGGTATTATAAGAAACTCTTT.

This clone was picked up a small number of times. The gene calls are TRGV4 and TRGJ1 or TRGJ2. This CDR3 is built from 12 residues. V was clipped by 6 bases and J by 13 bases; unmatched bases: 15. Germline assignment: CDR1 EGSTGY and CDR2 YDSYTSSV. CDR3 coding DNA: TGTGCCACCTGGTCAACCTGGGGGGGAAAACTCTTT. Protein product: CATWSTWGGKLF.

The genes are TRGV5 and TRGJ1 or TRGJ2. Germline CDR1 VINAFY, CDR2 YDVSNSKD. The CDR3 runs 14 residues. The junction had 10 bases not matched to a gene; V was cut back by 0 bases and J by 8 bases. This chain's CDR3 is CATWDRQKANKKLF. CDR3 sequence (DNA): TGTGCCACCTGGGACAGGCAGAAGGCGAATAAGAAACTCTTT.

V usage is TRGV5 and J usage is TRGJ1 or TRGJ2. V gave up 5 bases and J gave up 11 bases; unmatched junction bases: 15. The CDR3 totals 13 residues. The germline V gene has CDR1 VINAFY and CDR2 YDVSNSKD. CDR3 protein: CATWVFSPGEKLF. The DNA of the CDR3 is TGTGCCACCTGGGTTTTCTCCCCGGGGGAGAAACTCTTT.

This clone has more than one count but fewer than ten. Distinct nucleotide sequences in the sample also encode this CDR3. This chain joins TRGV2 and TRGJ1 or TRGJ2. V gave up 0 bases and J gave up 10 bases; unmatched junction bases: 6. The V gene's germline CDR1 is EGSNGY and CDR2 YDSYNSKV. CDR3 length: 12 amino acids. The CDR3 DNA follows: TGTGCCACCTGGGACGGGCGTCGGAAGAAACTCTTT. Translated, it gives CATWDGRRKKLF.

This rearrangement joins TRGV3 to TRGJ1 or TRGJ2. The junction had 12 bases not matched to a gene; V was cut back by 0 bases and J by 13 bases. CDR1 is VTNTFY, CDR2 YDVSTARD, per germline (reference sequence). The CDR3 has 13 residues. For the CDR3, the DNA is TGTGCCACCTGGGACAGGCCCTGGGTTTGCAAACTCTTT. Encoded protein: CATWDRPWVCKLF.

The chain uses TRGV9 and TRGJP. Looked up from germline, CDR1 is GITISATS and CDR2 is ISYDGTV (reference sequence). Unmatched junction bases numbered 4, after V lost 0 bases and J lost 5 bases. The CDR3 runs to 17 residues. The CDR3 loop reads CALWEVEKELGKKIKVF. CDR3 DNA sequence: TGTGCCTTGTGGGAGGTGGAAAAAGAGTTGGGCAAAAAAATCAAGGTATTT.

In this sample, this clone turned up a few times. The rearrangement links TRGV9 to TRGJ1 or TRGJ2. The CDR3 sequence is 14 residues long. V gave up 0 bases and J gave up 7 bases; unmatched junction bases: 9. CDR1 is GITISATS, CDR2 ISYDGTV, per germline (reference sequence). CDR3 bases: TGTGCCTTGTGGGAGGTGCACGAGTGGTATAAGAAACTCTTT. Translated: CALWEVHEWYKKLF.

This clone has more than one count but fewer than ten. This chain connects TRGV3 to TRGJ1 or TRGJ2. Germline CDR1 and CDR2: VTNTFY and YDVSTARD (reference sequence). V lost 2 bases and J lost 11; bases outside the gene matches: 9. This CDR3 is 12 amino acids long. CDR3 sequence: CATWDKSIEKLF. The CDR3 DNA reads TGTGCCACCTGGGACAAGTCCATCGAGAAACTCTTT.

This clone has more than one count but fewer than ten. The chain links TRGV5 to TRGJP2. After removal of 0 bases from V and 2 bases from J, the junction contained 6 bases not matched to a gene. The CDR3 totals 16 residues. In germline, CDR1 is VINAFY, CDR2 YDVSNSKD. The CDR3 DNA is TGTGCCACCTGGGACAGGCCTGGGAGTAGTGATTGGATCAAGACGTTT. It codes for CATWDRPGSSDWIKTF.

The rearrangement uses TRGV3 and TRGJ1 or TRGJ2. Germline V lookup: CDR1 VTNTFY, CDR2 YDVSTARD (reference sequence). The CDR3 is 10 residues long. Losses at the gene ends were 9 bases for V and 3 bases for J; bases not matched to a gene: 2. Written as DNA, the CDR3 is TGTGCCACCCTTTATTATAAGAAACTCTTT. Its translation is CATLYYKKLF.

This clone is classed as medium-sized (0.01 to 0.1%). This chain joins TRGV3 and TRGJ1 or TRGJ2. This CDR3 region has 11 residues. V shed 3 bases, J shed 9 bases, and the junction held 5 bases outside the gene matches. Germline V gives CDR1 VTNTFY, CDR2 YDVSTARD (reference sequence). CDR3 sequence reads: CATWDSCKKLF. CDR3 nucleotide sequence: TGTGCCACCTGGGACTCGTGTAAGAAACTCTTT.

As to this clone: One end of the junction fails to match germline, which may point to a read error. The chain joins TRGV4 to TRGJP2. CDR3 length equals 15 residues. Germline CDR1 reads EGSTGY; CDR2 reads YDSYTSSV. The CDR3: CATWDYLSSDWTKTF. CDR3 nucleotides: TGTGCCACCTGGGACTACCTTAGTAGTGATTGGACCAAGACGTTT.

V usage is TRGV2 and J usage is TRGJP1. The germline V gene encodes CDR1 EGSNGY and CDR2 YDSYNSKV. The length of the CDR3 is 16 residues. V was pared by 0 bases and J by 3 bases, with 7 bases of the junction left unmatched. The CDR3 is CATWDGLRATGWFKIF. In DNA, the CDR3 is TGTGCCACCTGGGACGGGCTGAGAGCCACTGGTTGGTTCAAGATATTT.

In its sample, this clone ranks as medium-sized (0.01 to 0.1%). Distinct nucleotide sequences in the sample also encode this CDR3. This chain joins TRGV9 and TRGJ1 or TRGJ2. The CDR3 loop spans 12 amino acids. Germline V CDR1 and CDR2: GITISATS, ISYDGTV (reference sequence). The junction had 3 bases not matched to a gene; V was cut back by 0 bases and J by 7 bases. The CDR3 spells CALWEVQYKKLF. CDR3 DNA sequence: TGTGCCTTGTGGGAGGTGCAATATAAGAAACTCTTT.

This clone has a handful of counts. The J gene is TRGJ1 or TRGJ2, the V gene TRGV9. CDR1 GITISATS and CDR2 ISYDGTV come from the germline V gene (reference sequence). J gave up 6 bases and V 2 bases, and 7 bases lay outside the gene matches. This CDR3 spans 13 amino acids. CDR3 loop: CALWEGRCYKKLF. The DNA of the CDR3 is TGTGCCTTGTGGGAGGGACGATGTTATAAGAAACTCTTT.

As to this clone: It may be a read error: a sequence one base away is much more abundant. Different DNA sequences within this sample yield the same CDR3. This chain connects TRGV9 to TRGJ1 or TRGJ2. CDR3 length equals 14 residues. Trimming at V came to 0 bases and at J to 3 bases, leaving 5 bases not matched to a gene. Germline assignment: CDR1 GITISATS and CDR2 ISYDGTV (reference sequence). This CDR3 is CALWEVQIYYKKLF. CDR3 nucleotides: TGTGCCTTGTGGGAGGTGCAGATTTATTATAAGAAACTCTTT.

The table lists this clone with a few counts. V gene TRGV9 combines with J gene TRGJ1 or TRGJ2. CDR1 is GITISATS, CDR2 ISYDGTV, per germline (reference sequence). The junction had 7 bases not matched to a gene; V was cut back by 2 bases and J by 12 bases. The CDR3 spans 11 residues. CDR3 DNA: TGTGCCTTGTGGGAGGCCCCTTGGAAACTCTTT. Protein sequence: CALWEAPWKLF.

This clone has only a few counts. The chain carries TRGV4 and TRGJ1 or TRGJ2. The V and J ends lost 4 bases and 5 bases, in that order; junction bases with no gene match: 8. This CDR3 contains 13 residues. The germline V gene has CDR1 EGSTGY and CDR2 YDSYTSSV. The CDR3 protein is CATWDRRHYKKLF. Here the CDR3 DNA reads TGTGCCACCTGGGACCGCCGCCATTATAAGAAACTCTTT.